The TCR beta chain described here comes from a study of blood T cell repertoires in COVID-19. Study details: Both acute and convalescent COVID-19 samples were obtained from the United States, Italy and Spain.

CDR1 and CDR2 from the germline V gene are SQVTM and ANQGSEA. The CDR3 extends over 12 amino acids. The V end lost 4 bases, the J end lost 5 bases, and 11 bases lay between the germline ends. The method was immunoSEQ multiplex PCR; TCRdb's version includes in-frame clones alone and lacks a portion of them. The sample holds a few hundred thousand clones, roughly 88% seen once. Sequenced input: PBMCs or T cells enriched from blood (not recorded which). The V and J genes are TRBV29-1 and TRBJ1-2; unclear D gene. This TCR was sampled from a middle-aged woman who had been exposed to COVID-19. CDR3 loop: CSVVLQPYGYTF. Here the CDR3 DNA reads TGCAGCGTTGTCCTACAGCCATATGGCTACACCTTC.